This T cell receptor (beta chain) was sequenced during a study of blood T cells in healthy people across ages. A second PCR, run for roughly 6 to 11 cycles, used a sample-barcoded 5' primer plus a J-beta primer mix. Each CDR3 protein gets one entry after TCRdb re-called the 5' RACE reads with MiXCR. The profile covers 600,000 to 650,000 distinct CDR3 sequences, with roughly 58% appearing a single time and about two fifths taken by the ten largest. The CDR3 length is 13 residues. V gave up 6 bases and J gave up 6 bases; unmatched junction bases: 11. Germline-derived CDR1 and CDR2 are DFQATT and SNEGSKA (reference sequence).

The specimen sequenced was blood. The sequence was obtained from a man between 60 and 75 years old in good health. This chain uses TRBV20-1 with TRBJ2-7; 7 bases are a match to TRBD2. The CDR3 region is CSAPGGRALEQYF. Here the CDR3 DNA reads TGCAGTGCCCCCGGGGGGAGGGCTCTCGAGCAGTACTTC.